One sample yielded the 29 T cell receptor beta chains listed below, sequenced in a study of blood T cell repertoires in COVID-19. Clones were read by immunoSEQ multiplex PCR, and TCRdb kept only the in-frame ones, dropping some. The data hold hundreds of thousands of clones, with around 85% observed a single time. The sequencing input was peripheral blood. The receptors here all came from an elderly woman with acute or convalescent COVID-19.

The chain is built from TRBV9 and TRBJ1-2; the match to TRBD1 covers 7 bases. V was pared by 4 bases and J by 9 bases, with 12 bases of the junction left unmatched. The germline gives CDR1 SGDLS, CDR2 YYNGEE. CDR3 size: 14 residues. The CDR3 is CASSQDRAGLSYTF. The CDR3 coding sequence is TGTGCCAGCAGCCAAGACAGGGCCGGTTTAAGCTACACCTTC.

V and J are TRBV6-1 and TRBJ2-4, with a possible D match to TRBD2 (7 bases). The CDR3 is 16 residues long. V was clipped by 3 bases and J by 0 bases, with 12 bases between them. Germline CDR1 and CDR2: MNHNS and SASEGT. CDR3 residues: CASSEGGARAKNIQYF. The CDR3 coding sequence is TGTGCCAGCAGTGAGGGGGGGGCAAGAGCCAAAAACATTCAGTACTTC.

The rearrangement joins TRBV12-5 to TRBJ1-3, with D hard to call. The CDR3 runs 15 residues. Trimming removed 5 bases from V and 0 bases from J, with 11 bases in between. Germline V gene data show CDR1 as LGHNT and CDR2 as FRNRAP. The CDR3 DNA reads TGTGCTAGTGGTCCACATCGATTCTCTGGAAACACCATATATTTT. Encoded protein: CASGPHRFSGNTIYF.

This chain links TRBV10-3 with TRBJ2-3; 11 bases fit TRBD2. Per germline, CDR1 ENHRY and CDR2 SYGVKD. The V gene end was trimmed by 3 bases and the J gene end by 0 bases; junction bases not matched to a gene: 14. CDR3 length: 20 amino acids. The CDR3 DNA reads TGTGCCATCAGTGACTTATCCGGGACTAGCGGTACCCCTAGCACAGATACGCAGTATTTT. Translating gives CAISDLSGTSGTPSTDTQYF.

A remark on this clone: Other DNA sequences in the sample encode the same CDR3. V gene TRBV12-3 or TRBV12-4 combines with J gene TRBJ2-1, with D uncertain. V was trimmed by 5 bases and J by 4 bases, leaving 3 bases between them. There are 11 residues in the CDR3. The CDR3 bases are TGTGCCAGCAGTCGGTACAATGAGCAGTTCTTC. Protein sequence: CASSRYNEQFF.

The rearrangement uses TRBV5-1 and TRBJ1-4, with a tentative D call TRBD1 (6 bases). V was pared by 3 bases and J by 0 bases, with 6 bases between. Germline CDR1 is SGHRS and CDR2 is YFSETQ. CDR3 length equals 14 residues. CDR3 region: CASSWTATNEKLFF. CDR3 DNA: TGCGCCAGCAGCTGGACAGCAACTAATGAAAAACTGTTTTTT.

This rearrangement joins TRBV6-5 to TRBJ1-3; D gene uncertain. The V gene's germline CDR1 is MNHEY and CDR2 SVGAGI. CDR3 length: 15 residues. Between the trimmed V and J ends, which lost 7 bases and 4 bases, there was a span of 17 bases. Here the CDR3 DNA reads TGTGCCAGCACCCGGACCTCCTCGGGAGGAAACACCATATATTTT. Protein product: CASTRTSSGGNTIYF.

This chain links TRBV3-1 (or the pseudogene TRBV3-2) with TRBJ1-3, with D hard to call. V was cut by 2 bases and J by 2 bases, with 7 bases left in between. The germline gives CDR1 LGHDT, CDR2 YNNKEL (reference sequence). CDR3 length: 14 residues. CDR3 DNA sequence: TGTGCCAGCAGCCAAATGGCAGCTGGAAACACCATATATTTT. It encodes CASSQMAAGNTIYF.

This clone was picked up a small number of times. This rearrangement joins TRBV6-5 to TRBJ2-3; D call uncertain. Germline CDR1 and CDR2: MNHEY and SVGAGI. Trimming pared 5 bases from V and 4 bases from J, leaving 13 bases between. This CDR3 has 14 residues. CDR3 loop: CASSLRPLADTQYF. The DNA for the CDR3 is TGTGCCAGCAGTCTCCGTCCTTTAGCAGATACGCAGTATTTT.

This clone has only a few counts. The V gene is TRBV6-1, the J gene TRBJ1-1; TRBD1 is a possible D gene (6 bases). The CDR3 covers 14 residues. Germline V gene sequence: CDR1 MNHNS, CDR2 SASEGT. Trimming cost V 1 base and J 11 bases, with 17 bases left between them. CDR3 amino acids: CASSEGTAGRGAFF. The CDR3 DNA reads TGTGCCAGCAGTGAAGGGACAGCCGGAAGAGGGGCTTTCTTT.

This rearrangement joins TRBV25-1 to TRBJ2-5, with D perhaps TRBD1 (6 bases). The length of the CDR3 is 14 residues. Germline V gene data show CDR1 as MGHDK and CDR2 as SYGVNS. With 2 bases removed from V and 5 bases from J, the gap between germline ends came to 12 bases. CDR3 loop: CASSEAQGRETQYF. Here the CDR3 DNA reads TGTGCCAGCAGTGAAGCACAGGGAAGGGAGACCCAGTACTTC.

The chain combines TRBV4-1 with TRBJ2-5; 9 bases agree with TRBD2. Germline-derived CDR1 and CDR2 are MGHRA and YSYEKL. The CDR3 runs 14 residues. V lost 4 bases to trimming and J lost 4 bases; unmatched junction nucleotides: 4. The DNA for the CDR3 is TGCGCCAGCAGCCGGGCGGGAGGGCGAGAGACCCAGTACTTC. Translation: CASSRAGGRETQYF.

This clone was observed a single time. In nucleotides, the CDR3 is TGTGCCAGTAGTCCCTACTCCGGGACAGGGGGCACGAACACCGGGGAGCTGTTTTTT. It codes for CASSPYSGTGGTNTGELFF. The J gene is TRBJ2-2, the V gene TRBV19, with 12 bases identical to TRBD1. Germline-derived CDR1 and CDR2 are LNHDA and SQIVND (reference sequence). This CDR3 comprises 19 residues. Germline trimming cut 5 bases from V and 0 bases from J; bases unmatched to any gene: 10.

This sequence joins TRBV12-3 or TRBV12-4 and TRBJ1-5; D possibly corresponds to TRBD1 (5 bases). CDR3 length equals 13 residues. Trimming removed 1 base from V and 4 bases from J, with 5 bases in between. In nucleotides, the CDR3 is TGTGCCAGCAGTTTAGGGACAAATCAGCCCCAGCATTTT. This codes for CASSLGTNQPQHF.

The genes are TRBV7-8 and TRBJ1-5, with a weak D call TRBD1 (5 bases). V shed 6 bases and J shed 2 bases, with 14 bases lying between them. In germline, CDR1 is SGHVS, CDR2 FQNEAQ. The CDR3 extends over 15 amino acids. CDR3 loop: CASRLGGGRNQPQHF. The CDR3 DNA follows: TGTGCCAGCAGATTGGGGGGGGGTCGCAATCAGCCCCAGCATTTT.

This clone was counted a single time. The chain employs TRBV3-1 (or the pseudogene TRBV3-2) and TRBJ2-2; 9 bases fit TRBD1. The CDR3 extends over 17 amino acids. The germline gives CDR1 LGHDT, CDR2 YNNKEL (reference sequence). The trim removed 1 base at V and 7 bases at J, leaving 10 bases unmatched. CDR3 protein: CASSQVFYRGRFGELFF. The DNA of the CDR3 is TGTGCCAGCAGCCAAGTTTTTTACAGGGGGCGTTTCGGGGAGCTGTTTTTT.

The chain has TRBV18 and TRBJ2-5; D is ambiguous. Trimming stripped 10 bases from V and 3 bases from J, with 18 bases between. This CDR3 comprises 14 residues. The germline CDR1 and CDR2 sequences are KGHSH and LQKENI. The CDR3: CATAPSVEKETQYF. The CDR3 DNA is TGTGCCACCGCACCCAGCGTCGAGAAAGAGACCCAGTACTTC.

The V and J genes are TRBV4-1 and TRBJ2-3; TRBD2 matches 10 bases. The V gene end was trimmed by 3 bases and the J gene end by 0 bases; junction bases not matched to a gene: 12. The CDR3 totals 19 residues. The V gene's germline CDR1 is MGHRA and CDR2 YSYEKL. CDR3 in DNA: TGCGCCAGCAGCCAGGATACTAGCGGGACCCATTCTAGCACAGATACGCAGTATTTT. Its protein product is CASSQDTSGTHSSTDTQYF.

This rearrangement joins TRBV7-2 to TRBJ1-5; D is possibly TRBD1 (5 bases). Germline V gene lookup returns CDR1 SGHTA and CDR2 FQGNSA. The CDR3 sequence is 15 residues long. V was cut by 0 bases and J by 5 bases, with 11 bases left in between. DNA of the CDR3: TGTGCCAGCAGCTTAGCTACAGGATCGGATCAGCCCCAGCATTTT. Translation gives CASSLATGSDQPQHF. Complete variable domain (other parts from reference TRBV7-2 and TRBJ1-5): GAGVSQSPSNKVTEKGKDVELRCDPISGHTALYWYRQSLGQGLEFLIYFQGNSAPDKSGLPSDRFSAERTGGSVSTLTIQRTQQEDSAVYLCASSLATGSDQPQHFGDGTRLSIL.

This chain joins TRBV20-1 and TRBJ1-1; D unclear. Trimming pared 3 bases from V and 6 bases from J, leaving 8 bases between. This CDR3 region has 11 residues. Germline loops: CDR1 DFQATT, CDR2 SNEGSKA (reference sequence). This CDR3 reads CSASFAAEAFF. The CDR3 bases are TGCAGTGCTAGTTTCGCAGCTGAAGCTTTCTTT.

A single count supports this clone. V gene TRBV3-1 (or the pseudogene TRBV3-2) combines with J gene TRBJ1-4; maybe TRBD1 (5 bases). The V gene's germline CDR1 is LGHDT and CDR2 YNNKEL (reference sequence). The CDR3 totals 12 residues. CDR3 sequence (DNA): TGTGGGTCGCGGGGGGTCAATGAAAAACTGTTTTTT. As protein: CGSRGVNEKLFF.

The V and J genes are TRBV14 and TRBJ2-1, with D maybe TRBD2 (6 bases). Germline CDR1 reads SGHDN; CDR2 reads FVKESK. Trimming cost V 4 bases and J 7 bases, with 20 bases left between them. The CDR3 sequence is 16 residues long. Here the CDR3 DNA reads TGTGCCAGCAGCCCCCTACGGACTACGCGTCCAAATGAGCAGTTCTTC. Translation gives CASSPLRTTRPNEQFF.

The chain is built from TRBV3-1 (or the pseudogene TRBV3-2) and TRBJ2-1; D not resolved. Per germline, CDR1 LGHDT and CDR2 YNNKEL (reference sequence). The CDR3 extends over 12 amino acids. V was shortened by 0 bases and J by 10 bases, with 7 bases between the two germline ends. CDR3 DNA: TGTGCCAGCAGCCAAGACGAGATGGAGCAGTTCTTC. It translates to CASSQDEMEQFF.

CDR3 bases: TGTGTCAATCCGGGACTAGCGGGGATTGAGCAGTTCTTC. It encodes CVNPGLAGIEQFF. The rearrangement uses TRBV27 and TRBJ2-1; the match to TRBD2 covers 13 bases. The CDR3 is 13 amino acids. CDR1 and CDR2 from the germline V gene are MNHEY and SMNVEV (reference sequence).

The chain couples TRBV10-1 to TRBJ1-1; D is ambiguous. V was pared by 5 bases and J by 0 bases, with 7 bases between. Germline CDR1 reads WNHNN; CDR2 reads SYGVQD (reference sequence). The CDR3 has 13 amino acids. Here the CDR3 reads CASSRAMNTEAFF. The CDR3 DNA sequence: TGCGCCAGCAGTCGTGCGATGAACACTGAAGCTTTCTTT.

This chain links TRBV12-3 or TRBV12-4 with TRBJ2-7, with D possibly being TRBD2 (6 bases). The CDR3 covers 13 residues. The V end lost 7 bases, the J end lost 5 bases, and 15 bases lay between the germline ends. The DNA for the CDR3 is TGTGCCAGCACCCGGTGGAGGGACGACGAGCAGTACTTC. Translating it yields CASTRWRDDEQYF.

This clone was counted between two and nine times. The CDR3 region is CATSFLRGDTEAFF. CDR3 DNA sequence: TGTGCCACCAGCTTTCTCCGGGGGGACACTGAAGCTTTCTTT. The chain carries TRBV15 and TRBJ1-1; possibly TRBD1 for D (5 bases). The CDR3 sequence is 14 residues long. Germline CDR1 LNHNV, CDR2 YYDKDF (reference sequence). V lost 5 bases and J 3 bases, leaving 13 bases between the germline ends.

This chain links TRBV12-3 or TRBV12-4 with TRBJ1-6, with 7 bases matching TRBD1. This CDR3 is 13 amino acids long. The V gene end was trimmed by 7 bases and the J gene end by 10 bases; junction bases not matched to a gene: 7. The CDR3 region has the DNA TGTGCCAGCAAAGAGACAGGGCAATCACCCCTCCACTTT. Protein: CASKETGQSPLHF.

This clone has just one count. V gene TRBV19 combines with J gene TRBJ1-3; weak D call: TRBD1 (5 bases). Deletions cut 3 bases from V and 4 bases from J, with 10 bases between. The CDR3 is 14 residues long. Germline V gene sequence: CDR1 LNHDA, CDR2 SQIVND (reference sequence). CDR3 sequence reads: CASSMGGGGNTIYF. CDR3 nucleotides: TGTGCCAGTAGTATGGGGGGTGGCGGAAACACCATATATTTT.